The rows below give T cell receptor beta chains drawn from one sample of a study of cytomegalovirus exposure and HLA in healthy donors. Using immunoSEQ multiplex PCR, the repertoire was profiled, and TCRdb retains in-frame clones only, with some absent. The table includes about 110,000 clones, roughly two thirds detected once. The sample was PBMCs. These receptors came from a female donor in good health and CMV-seronegative. CDR3s leave out the opening cysteine and the closing phenylalanine or tryptophan.

V gene	CDR3 protein
TRBV28	ASGLTEGALNQPQH
TRBV28	ASMQGGNSNQPQH
TRBV6-6	ASSYRGGYNEQF
TRBV7-3	ATSGLYTIYEQY
TRBV4-1	ASSQDGLDRYSNQPQH
TRBV2	ASITTLTSGGTGELF
TRBV27	ASSFRQGVPGELF
TRBV5-1	ASSNDGQGQETQY
TRBV30	AWSRGDEQY
TRBV28	ASRETRTEAF
TRBV9	ASSGGTGLNTEAF
TRBV5-1	ASSLSATDTQY
TRBV29-1	SVLSPTSGRASSSYEQY
TRBV9	ASSVGWGLGSSYNEQF
TRBV11-3	ASSLTTDRGNNEKLF
TRBV19	ASSMGLPKRDTQY
TRBV27	ASSLKPRDYEQY
TRBV7-8	ASSPGQGGSSGASYYGYT
TRBV18	ASSPTDRGYGYT
TRBV12-2	ASRQQGAVYEQY
TRBV11-2	ASSPPRTSGNTGELF
TRBV28	ASSPRGAGRPQH
TRBV5-5	ASSLGRPETAEAF
TRBV15	ATSSRTGVEQY
TRBV5-4	ASSPGTSGWETQY
TRBV7-6	ASSARTGTGNEQY
TRBV27	ASSSGALGGNTIY
TRBV9	ASSPLAGDYEQY
TRBV27	ASSPTGLSNYGYT
TRBV29-1	SVESGLAGVPGEQY
TRBV5-1	ASSITGTSLEEQF
TRBV20-1	SANRASEAF
TRBV6-5	ASSYSGRGLNYGYT
TRBV21-1	ASSKGRVSNIYEQY
TRBV6-1	ASSVGRAEQY
TRBV2	ASSRLAGERWHEQF
TRBV7-9	ASSVAGLVDTQY
TRBV5-5	ASSLRGGWTYEQY
TRBV27	ASLSRQNNSPLH
TRBV2	ASSWDILSGANVLT
TRBV7-8	ASSLAASPSAF
TRBV5-1	ASSITGPPYEQY
TRBV7-2	ASSLGQGATYEQY
TRBV4-1	ASSQAPSDQETQY
TRBV4-2	ASSQELAGAYEQY
TRBV7-2	ASSSTSGNTDTQY
TRBV28	ASTGGMFSYEQY
TRBV11-2	ASSGRAARTPYEQY
TRBV7-8	ASSPGVSYNEQF
TRBV6-1	ASSERGGLSYEQY
TRBV28	ASSEGPGGASFYEQY
TRBV28	ASSFSLSSQH
TRBV9	ASSVAGTSGSSYNEQF
TRBV5-6	ASSLGTGYGYT
TRBV28	ASTIGFGQNYGYT
TRBV18	ASSPDRANTGELF
TRBV7-3	ASKGAGANVLT
TRBV30	AWSVPAVYEQY
TRBV29-1	SVDWDRGRTEAF
TRBV10-2	ASGWEQAGTVSTDTQY